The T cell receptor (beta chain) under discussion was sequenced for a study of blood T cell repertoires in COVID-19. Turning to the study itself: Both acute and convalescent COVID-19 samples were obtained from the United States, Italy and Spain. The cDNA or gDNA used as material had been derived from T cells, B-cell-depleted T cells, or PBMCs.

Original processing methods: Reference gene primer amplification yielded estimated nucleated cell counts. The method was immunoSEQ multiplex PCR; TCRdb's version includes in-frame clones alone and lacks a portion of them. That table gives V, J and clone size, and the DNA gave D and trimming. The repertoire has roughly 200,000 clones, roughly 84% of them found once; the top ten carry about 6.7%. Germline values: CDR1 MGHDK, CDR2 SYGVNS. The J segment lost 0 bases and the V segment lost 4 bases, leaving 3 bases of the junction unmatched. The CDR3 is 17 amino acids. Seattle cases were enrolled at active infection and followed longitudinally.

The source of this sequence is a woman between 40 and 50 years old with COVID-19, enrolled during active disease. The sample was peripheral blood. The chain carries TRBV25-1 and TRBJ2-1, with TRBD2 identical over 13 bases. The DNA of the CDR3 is TGTGCCAGCAGTGGAGGACTAGCGGGAGTCTCCTACAATGAGCAGTTCTTC. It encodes CASSGGLAGVSYNEQFF. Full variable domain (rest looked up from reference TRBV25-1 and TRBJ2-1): EADIYQTPRYLVIGTGKKITLECSQTMGHDKMYWYQQDPGMELHLIHYSYGVNSTEKGDLSSESTVSRIRTEHFPLTLESARPSHTSQYLCASSGGLAGVSYNEQFFGPGTRLTVL.